This T cell receptor beta chain was sequenced in a study of cytomegalovirus exposure and HLA in healthy donors. Deletions cut 5 bases from V and 1 base from J, with 9 bases between. CDR3 length: 14 amino acids. The germline V gene has CDR1 MNHEY and CDR2 SMNVEV (reference sequence). PCR involved 60 Vbeta and 13 Jbeta primers. Sequenced by immunoSEQ multiplex PCR; TCRdb stores in-frame clones only, minus some. The data show about 100,000 clones, 75% to 80% seen once. The origin of this receptor is a man aged 60 to 69 in good health and CMV-seropositive. The J gene is TRBJ1-5, the V gene TRBV27; TRBD1 is a possible D gene (5 bases). Source material: PBMCs. The CDR3 sequence is CASSPDISNQPQHF. CDR3 nucleotide sequence: TGTGCCAGCAGTCCGGACATAAGCAATCAGCCCCAGCATTTT.